This T cell receptor beta chain was sequenced for a study of blood T cell repertoires in COVID-19 (dated by TCRdb to the early 2020s). About the full investigation: Samples from collaborators originated in the United States, Italy and Spain and spanned both the acute and convalescent phases of COVID-19. The prospective study material was composed of cDNA or gDNA derived from T cells, B-cell-depleted T cells, or PBMCs. The dataset comprised deeply sampled blood TCRbeta repertoires from subjects exposed to, actively infected with, or recovered from COVID-19. The repertoires were released in a freely available public database intended as a resource for research on the immune response to SARS-CoV-2. Samples came from the ongoing ImmuneRACE study (first 160 participants) plus 1,254 subjects from 6 global collaborators. Sample metadata almost always included a de-identified subject ID, COVID-19 status, age in years and sex. Where available, HLA class I and class II types were taken from metadata supplied by the sample provider and were not determined by assay-based typing.

The immunoSEQ Assay, a bias-controlled multiplex PCR, was used to amplify TCRbeta CDR3 regions from genomic DNA. The paper's processing steps were these. The number of nucleated cells in each sample was estimated from the amplification of reference gene primers within the assay. To quantify the absolute abundance of each unique TCRbeta CDR3 rearrangement, sequence reads were collapsed and filtered. Productive Simpson clonality was computed per sample as the square root of Simpson's diversity index over productive rearrangements. TCRdb's version of the immuneACCESS table is confined to in-frame rearrangements and falls short of the full clone set. An unresolved V gene accounts for under half of the shortfall where checked; the remainder is of unknown origin. That table is the source of V, J and clone size, and D and trimming were worked out from the DNA. Recorded for this sample are around 150,000 clones; around 90% of them occurred a single time. About 2.5% of the sample is in the top ten clones.

The germline ends are 11 bases apart after V is trimmed by 4 bases and J by 5 bases. CDR1 and CDR2 are drawn from the germline V gene: MGHDK, SYGVNS. Measured from the cysteine to the phenylalanine, the CDR3 is 13 residues long. The kept DNA is CDR3 alone, 39 bases in frame from the first base. Overall study outcomes, separate from this receptor: The amount of clinical and demographic metadata varied by source and participant and was provided uncurated.

As regards this clone: It has no known antigen specificity. Base qualities were left out, and no much larger clone turns up one base away.

Collaborating institutions collected whole blood in K2EDTA tubes following their own protocols. For TCRbeta analysis, collaborator samples were shipped as frozen whole blood, as isolated PBMCs, or as DNA extracted from either sample type. The chain was built from TRBV25-1 and TRBJ1-1, and TRBD1 may be the D gene, going by 6 matching bases. The receptor was derived from a man between 18 and 35 years old with acute or convalescent COVID-19. The sequenced sample consisted of peripheral blood. The CDR3 has the sequence CASSGDGQTEAFF. The base sequence is TGTGCCAGCAGTGGGGACGGACAGACTGAAGCTTTCTTT.